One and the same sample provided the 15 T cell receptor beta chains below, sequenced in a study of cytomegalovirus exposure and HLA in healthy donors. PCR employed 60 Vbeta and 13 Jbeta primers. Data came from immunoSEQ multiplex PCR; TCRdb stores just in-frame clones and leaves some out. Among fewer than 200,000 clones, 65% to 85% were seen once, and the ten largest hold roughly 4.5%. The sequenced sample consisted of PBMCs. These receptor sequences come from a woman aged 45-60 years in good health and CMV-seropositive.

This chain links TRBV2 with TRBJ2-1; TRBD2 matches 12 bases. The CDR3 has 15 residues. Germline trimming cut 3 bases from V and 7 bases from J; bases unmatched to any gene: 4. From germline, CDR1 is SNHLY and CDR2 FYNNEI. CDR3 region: CASSETSGGRNEQFF. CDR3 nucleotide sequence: TGTGCCAGCAGTGAGACTAGCGGGGGACGGAATGAGCAGTTCTTC.

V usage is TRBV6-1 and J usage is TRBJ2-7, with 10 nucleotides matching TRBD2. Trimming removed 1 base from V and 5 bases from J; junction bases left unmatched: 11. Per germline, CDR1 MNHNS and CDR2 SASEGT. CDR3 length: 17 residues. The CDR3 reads CASSEGTSGAAADEQYF. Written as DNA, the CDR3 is TGTGCCAGCAGTGAAGGGACTAGCGGAGCGGCGGCGGACGAGCAGTACTTC.

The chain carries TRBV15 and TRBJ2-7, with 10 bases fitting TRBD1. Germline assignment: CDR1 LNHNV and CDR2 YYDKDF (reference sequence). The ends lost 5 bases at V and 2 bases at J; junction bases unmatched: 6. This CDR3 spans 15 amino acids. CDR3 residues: CATSGGQGFAYEQYF. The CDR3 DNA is TGTGCCACCAGCGGGGGACAGGGGTTCGCCTACGAGCAGTACTTC.

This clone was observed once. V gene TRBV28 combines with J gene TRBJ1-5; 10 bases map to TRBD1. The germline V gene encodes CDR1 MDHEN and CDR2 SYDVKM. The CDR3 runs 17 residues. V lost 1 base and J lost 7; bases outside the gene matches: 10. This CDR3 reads CASSLFETGGLKQPQHF. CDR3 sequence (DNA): TGTGCCAGCAGTTTATTCGAGACAGGGGGCTTAAAGCAGCCCCAGCATTTT.

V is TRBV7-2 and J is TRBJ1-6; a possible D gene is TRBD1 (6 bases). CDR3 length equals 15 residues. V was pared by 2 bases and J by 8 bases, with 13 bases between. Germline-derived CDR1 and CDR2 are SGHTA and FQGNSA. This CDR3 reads CASSLQQGGYSPLHF. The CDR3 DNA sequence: TGTGCCAGCAGCTTACAACAGGGTGGTTATTCACCCCTCCACTTT.

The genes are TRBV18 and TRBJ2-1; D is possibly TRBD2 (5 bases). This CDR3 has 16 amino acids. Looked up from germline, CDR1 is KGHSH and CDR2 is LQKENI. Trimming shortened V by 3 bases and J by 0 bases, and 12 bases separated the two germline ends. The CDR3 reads CASSPPRTFSYNEQFF. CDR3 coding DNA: TGTGCCAGCTCACCGCCCCGGACTTTCTCCTACAATGAGCAGTTCTTC. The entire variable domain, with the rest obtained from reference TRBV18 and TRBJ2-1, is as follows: NAGVMQNPRHLVRRRGQEARLRCSPMKGHSHVYWYRQLPEEGLKFMVYLQKENIIDESGMPKERFSAEFPKEGPSILRIQQVVRGDSAAYFCASSPPRTFSYNEQFFGPGTRLTVL.

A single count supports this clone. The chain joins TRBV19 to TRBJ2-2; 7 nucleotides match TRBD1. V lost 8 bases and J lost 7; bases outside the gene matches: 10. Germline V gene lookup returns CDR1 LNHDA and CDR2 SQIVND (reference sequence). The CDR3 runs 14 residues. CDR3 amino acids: CASRSGQSGGELFF. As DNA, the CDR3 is TGTGCCAGTCGTTCGGGACAGAGCGGCGGGGAGCTGTTTTTT.

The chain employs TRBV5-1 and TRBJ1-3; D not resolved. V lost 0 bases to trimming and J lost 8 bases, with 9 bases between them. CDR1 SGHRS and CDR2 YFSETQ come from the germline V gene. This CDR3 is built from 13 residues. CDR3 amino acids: CASSLEPADTIYF. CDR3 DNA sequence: TGCGCCAGCAGCTTGGAGCCCGCGGACACCATATATTTT. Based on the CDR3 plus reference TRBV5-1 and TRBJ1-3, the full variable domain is KAGVTQTPRYLIKTRGQQVTLSCSPISGHRSVSWYQQTPGQGLQFLFEYFSETQRNKGNFPGRFSGRQFSNSRSEMNVSTLELGDSALYLCASSLEPADTIYFGEGSWLTVV.

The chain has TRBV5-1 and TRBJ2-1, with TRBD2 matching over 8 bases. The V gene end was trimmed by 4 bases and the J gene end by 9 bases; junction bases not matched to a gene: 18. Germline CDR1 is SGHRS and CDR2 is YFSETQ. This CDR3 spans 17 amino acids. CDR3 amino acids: CASSNMMSGTRRGEQFF. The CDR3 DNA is TGCGCCAGCAGCAATATGATGAGTGGGACTAGACGGGGTGAGCAGTTCTTC.

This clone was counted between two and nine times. CDR3 loop: CASSLATGIRKGYTF. DNA of the CDR3: TGTGCCAGCAGCTTGGCCACGGGTATACGGAAGGGCTACACCTTC. V gene TRBV5-4 combines with J gene TRBJ1-2; D ambiguous. The V gene's germline CDR1 is SGHNT and CDR2 YYREEE (reference sequence). The CDR3 runs 15 residues. V was trimmed by 0 bases and J by 8 bases, leaving 17 bases between them.

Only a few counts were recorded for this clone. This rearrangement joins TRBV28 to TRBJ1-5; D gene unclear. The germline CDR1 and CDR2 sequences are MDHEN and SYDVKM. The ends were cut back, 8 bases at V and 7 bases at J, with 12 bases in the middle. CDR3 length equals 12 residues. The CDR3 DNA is TGTGCCAGCGGTGGAGGGCGGCAGCCCCAGCATTTT. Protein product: CASGGGRQPQHF.

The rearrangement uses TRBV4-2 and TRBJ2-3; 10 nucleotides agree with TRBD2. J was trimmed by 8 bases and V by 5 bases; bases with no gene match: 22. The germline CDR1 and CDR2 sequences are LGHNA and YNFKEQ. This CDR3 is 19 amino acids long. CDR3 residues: CASSVGLASSLHGVGTQYF. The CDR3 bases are TGTGCCAGCAGCGTGGGACTAGCGTCCTCCCTTCATGGGGTCGGTACGCAGTATTTT.

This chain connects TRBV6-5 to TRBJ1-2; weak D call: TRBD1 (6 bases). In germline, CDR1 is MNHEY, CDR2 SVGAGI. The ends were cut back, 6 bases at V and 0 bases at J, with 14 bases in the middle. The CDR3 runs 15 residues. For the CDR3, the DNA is TGTGCCAGCAGACAAGGTCGGACAGCTAACTATGGCTACACCTTC. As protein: CASRQGRTANYGYTF.

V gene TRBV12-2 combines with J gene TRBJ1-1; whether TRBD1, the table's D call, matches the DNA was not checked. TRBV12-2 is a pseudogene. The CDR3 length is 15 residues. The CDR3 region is CASRAGGQVNTEAFF. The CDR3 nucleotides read TGTGCAAGTCGCGCAGGGGGACAGGTGAACACTGAAGCTTTCTTT.

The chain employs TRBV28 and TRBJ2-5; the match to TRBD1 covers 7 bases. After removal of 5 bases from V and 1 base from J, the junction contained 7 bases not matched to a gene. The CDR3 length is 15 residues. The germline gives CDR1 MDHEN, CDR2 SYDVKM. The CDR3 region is CASSRPTGSQETQYF. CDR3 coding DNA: TGTGCCAGCAGTCGACCGACAGGGAGCCAAGAGACCCAGTACTTC. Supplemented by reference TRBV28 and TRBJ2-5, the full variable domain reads DVKVTQSSRYLVKRTGEKVFLECVQDMDHENMFWYRQDPGLGLRLIYFSYDVKMKEKGDIPEGYSVSREKKERFSLILESASTNQTSMYLCASSRPTGSQETQYFGPGTRLLVL.